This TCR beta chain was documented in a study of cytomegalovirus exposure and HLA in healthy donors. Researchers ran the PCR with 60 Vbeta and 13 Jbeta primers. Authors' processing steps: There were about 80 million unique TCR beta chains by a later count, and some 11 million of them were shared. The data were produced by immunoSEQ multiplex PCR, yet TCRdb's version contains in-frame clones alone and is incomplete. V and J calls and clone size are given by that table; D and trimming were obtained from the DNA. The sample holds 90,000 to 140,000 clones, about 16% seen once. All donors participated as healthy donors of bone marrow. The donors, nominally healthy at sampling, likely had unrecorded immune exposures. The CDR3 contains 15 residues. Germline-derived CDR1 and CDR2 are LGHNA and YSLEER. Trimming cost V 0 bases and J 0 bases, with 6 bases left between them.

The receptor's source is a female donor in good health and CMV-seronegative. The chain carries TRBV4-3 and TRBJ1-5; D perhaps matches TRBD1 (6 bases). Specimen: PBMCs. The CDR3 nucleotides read TGCGCCAGCAGCCAAGAACAGGGTAGCAATCAGCCCCAGCATTTT. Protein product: CASSQEQGSNQPQHF.